What follows are 5 T cell receptor beta chains derived from one specimen sequenced in a study of monozygotic twins with inflammatory bowel disease. Following a re-call of the 5' RACE reads, TCRdb has one entry per CDR3 protein and lacks DNA. The table for this sample gives some 89,000 distinct CDR3 sequences. Sequenced: blood. The source of these receptors is a human donor with ulcerative colitis or Crohn's disease, or a healthy co-twin of an affected twin (not recorded which).

V usage is TRBV5-1 and J usage is TRBJ1-5; TCRdb's D gene call, TRBD1, goes unchecked for lack of DNA. The CDR3 covers 18 residues. From germline, CDR1 is SGHRS and CDR2 YFSETQ. This CDR3 reads CASSAGPQGRHSNQPQHF.

V is TRBV5-6 and J is TRBJ1-2. The CDR3 is 13 amino acids. Germline lookup yields CDR1 SGHDT and CDR2 YYEEEE. The CDR3 loop reads CASSLPNNYGYTF.

The V gene is TRBV5-1, the J gene TRBJ2-7; no DNA is available, so the TRBD1 call from TCRdb remains unchecked. The CDR3 extends over 13 amino acids. CDR1 is SGHRS, CDR2 YFSETQ, per germline. CDR3 protein: CASSSTQGNEQYF.

The chain combines TRBV5-6 with TRBJ1-2. The CDR3 has 14 residues. In germline, CDR1 is SGHDT, CDR2 YYEEEE. This CDR3 is CASSPKTRNFGYTF.

The J gene is TRBJ2-7, the V gene TRBV20-1; as DNA is missing, the TRBD1 call by TCRdb cannot be tested. Germline-derived CDR1 and CDR2 are DFQATT and SNEGSKA (reference sequence). The CDR3 loop spans 16 amino acids. The CDR3 here is CSARDLFPDRMYEQYF.